One sample yielded the 2 T cell receptor beta chains listed below, sequenced in a study of blood T cell repertoires in COVID-19. The repertoire was sequenced with immunoSEQ multiplex PCR; TCRdb's copy has only in-frame clones and lacks some. The data hold fewer than 200,000 clones, with 80% to 85% observed a single time. The material sequenced was peripheral blood. The receptor set was obtained from a man in his 70s with active or convalescent COVID-19.

The chain is built from TRBV5-1 and TRBJ2-1; 13 bases match TRBD2. The CDR3 runs to 17 residues. V shed 4 bases, J shed 3 bases, and the junction held 7 bases outside the gene matches. Germline-derived CDR1 and CDR2 are SGHRS and YFSETQ. CDR3 nucleotide sequence: TGCGCCAGCAGCGTGGGACTAGCGGGACCTGACTACAATGAGCAGTTCTTC. Translating gives CASSVGLAGPDYNEQFF. The complete variable domain, with remaining parts taken from reference TRBV5-1 and TRBJ2-1, reads KAGVTQTPRYLIKTRGQQVTLSCSPISGHRSVSWYQQTPGQGLQFLFEYFSETQRNKGNFPGRFSGRQFSNSRSEMNVSTLELGDSALYLCASSVGLAGPDYNEQFFGPGTRLTVL.

The chain combines TRBV3-1 (or the pseudogene TRBV3-2) with TRBJ2-1; 8 bases fit TRBD2. Germline assignment: CDR1 LGHDT and CDR2 YNNKEL (reference sequence). CDR3 length: 15 amino acids. The V and J ends lost 1 base and 9 bases, in that order; junction bases with no gene match: 8. The CDR3 reads CASSQVAGGVGEQFF. The CDR3 DNA reads as TGTGCCAGCAGCCAAGTTGCGGGAGGAGTGGGTGAGCAGTTCTTC.